This T cell receptor beta chain was captured in a study of cytomegalovirus exposure and HLA in healthy donors. V shed 2 bases, J shed 4 bases, and the junction held 8 bases outside the gene matches. CDR1 and CDR2 (germline): SGDLS, YYNGEE. The CDR3 is 15 amino acids. Details on this clone: The antigen is unknown.

PCR used 60 Vbeta primers and 13 Jbeta primers. Original data processing: Unique TCR beta chains totaled some 80 million in a later count, with around 11 million of them shared. The method was immunoSEQ multiplex PCR; TCRdb's version includes in-frame clones alone and lacks a portion of them. Clone size and V and J calls were adopted from that table, with D and trimming inferred from the DNA. The profile shows about 130,000 clones, approximately 77% of them singletons. Findings of the study overall: Cytomegalovirus-associated TCR beta chains were listed, numbering 164. TCR beta sequences numbering some 17,000 were associated with HLA alleles at 0.05 false discovery rate in a later analysis. Association of a missense DCLRE1C variant with TCR beta V- and J-gene trimming was reported in a later analysis.

The sample consisted of PBMCs. The J gene is TRBJ1-2, the V gene TRBV9; 7 nucleotides align to TRBD1. The receptor comes from a man aged 30 to 45 in good health and CMV-seronegative. The CDR3 loop is CASSVQTGMSYGYTF. The CDR3 coding sequence is TGTGCCAGCAGCGTCCAGACAGGGATGTCCTATGGCTACACCTTC. Complete variable domain (other parts from reference TRBV9 and TRBJ1-2): DSGVTQTPKHLITATGQRVTLRCSPRSGDLSVYWYQQSLDQGLQFLIQYYNGEERAKGNILERFSAQQFPDLHSELNLSSLELGDSALYFCASSVQTGMSYGYTFGSGTRLTVV.